This entry lists 18 T cell receptor beta chains sequenced from one sample in a study of blood T cell repertoires in COVID-19. The table came from immunoSEQ multiplex PCR; TCRdb's copy has only in-frame clones and leaves some out. The sample carries about 220,000 clones, more than 65% recorded once. Sequenced material: peripheral blood. These receptors originate from a woman over 75 with acute or convalescent COVID-19.

The CDR3 region has the DNA TGTGCCAGCAGCATTGCAGGGGGCGAATTCAACTATGGCTACACCTTC. This encodes CASSIAGGEFNYGYTF. This sequence joins TRBV7-8 and TRBJ1-2, with TRBD1 matching 8 bases. This CDR3 is 16 amino acids long. V lost 5 bases and J lost 2; bases outside the gene matches: 10. Germline CDR1 is SGHVS and CDR2 is FQNEAQ.

The V call is TRBV19, the J call TRBJ1-3; 7 nucleotides match TRBD1. The CDR3 is made up of 16 amino acids. With 6 bases clipped from V and 0 bases from J, the junction kept 8 bases outside the gene matches. CDR1 and CDR2 (germline): LNHDA, SQIVND (reference sequence). The CDR3 sequence is CASSDRGQDSGNTIYF. The CDR3 DNA reads as TGTGCCAGTAGCGATCGCGGACAGGACTCTGGAAACACCATATATTTT.

The rearrangement uses TRBV2 and TRBJ2-5; no clear D. The V gene's germline CDR1 is SNHLY and CDR2 FYNNEI. V shed 5 bases and J shed 5 bases, with 12 bases lying between them. The CDR3 consists of 13 residues. CDR3 protein: CASSRDLGETQYF. The CDR3 DNA follows: TGTGCCAGCAGTAGAGACCTCGGGGAGACCCAGTACTTC.

The gene calls are TRBV11-3 and TRBJ1-2; 7 nucleotides line up with TRBD1. There are 15 residues in the CDR3. Germline CDR1 and CDR2: SGHNT and YENEEA. V dropped 1 base and J dropped 5; count of bases not matched to a gene: 7. CDR3 sequence: CASSLAQGYGYGYTF. The CDR3 DNA sequence: TGTGCCAGCAGCTTAGCACAGGGGTATGGGTATGGCTACACCTTC.

The table lists this clone with many counts. The rearrangement joins TRBV27 to TRBJ1-6; TRBD1 matches 8 bases. The V and J ends lost 1 base and 7 bases, in that order; junction bases with no gene match: 3. The CDR3 has 15 amino acids. Per the germline V gene, CDR1 is MNHEY and CDR2 is SMNVEV (reference sequence). The CDR3 nucleotides are TGTGCCAGCAGTTTATTAGGACAGGGAAATTCACCCCTCCACTTT. It translates to CASSLLGQGNSPLHF.

The chain recombines TRBV28 with TRBJ1-5; D gene unclear. The CDR3 runs 16 residues. Per germline, CDR1 MDHEN and CDR2 SYDVKM. With 1 base removed from V and 6 bases from J, the gap between germline ends came to 16 bases. The CDR3 sequence: CASSLSPPEGGQPQHF. The CDR3 DNA is TGTGCCAGCAGTTTATCCCCTCCTGAGGGAGGTCAGCCCCAGCATTTT.

This clone showed up just a few times. The chain couples TRBV19 to TRBJ1-1; 8 bases map to TRBD1. Germline CDR1 reads LNHDA; CDR2 reads SQIVND (reference sequence). The CDR3 has 14 amino acids. J gave up 1 base and V 6 bases, and 4 bases lay outside the gene matches. The CDR3 region is CASREQGGNTEAFF. The CDR3 nucleotides read TGTGCCAGTAGGGAACAGGGGGGGAACACTGAAGCTTTCTTT.

This chain connects TRBV7-3 to TRBJ2-2; D is ambiguous. The CDR3 loop spans 13 amino acids. CDR1 is SGHTA and CDR2 is FQGTGA in the germline V gene. The V gene lost 6 bases and the J gene lost 4 bases, with 9 bases spanning the gap. CDR3 DNA: TGTGCCAGCAGAGGAACGGGCACCGGGGAGCTGTTTTTT. Its translation is CASRGTGTGELFF.

V and J are TRBV6-5 and TRBJ1-2; TRBD1 agrees at 7 bases. Germline V CDR1 and CDR2: MNHEY, SVGAGI. This CDR3 has 13 residues. V lost 6 bases to trimming and J lost 3 bases; unmatched junction nucleotides: 4. The CDR3 reads CASRQGGHYGYTF. The CDR3 nucleotides read TGTGCCAGCAGGCAGGGGGGTCACTATGGCTACACCTTC.

This clone was counted between two and nine times. The V and J genes are TRBV28 and TRBJ2-2, with TRBD2 matching 7 bases. After removal of 4 bases from V and 1 base from J, the junction contained 3 bases not matched to a gene. CDR1 and CDR2 (germline): MDHEN, SYDVKM. There are 15 residues in the CDR3. The CDR3 DNA reads as TGTGCCAGCAGTTCTAGCGGTGGGAACACCGGGGAGCTGTTTTTT. It codes for CASSSSGGNTGELFF.

The V call is TRBV5-6, the J call TRBJ2-3; 7 nucleotides line up with TRBD1. Germline CDR1 and CDR2: SGHDT and YYEEEE. V dropped 3 bases and J dropped 5; count of bases not matched to a gene: 9. The CDR3 sequence is 15 residues long. As DNA, the CDR3 is TGTGCCAGCAGCTGGGGACAGCTTGGGGGAGATACGCAGTATTTT. This encodes CASSWGQLGGDTQYF.

This chain links TRBV3-1 (or the pseudogene TRBV3-2) with TRBJ1-6; tentatively, D is TRBD1 (6 bases). Trimming removed 5 bases from V and 14 bases from J, with 19 bases in between. The CDR3 covers 14 residues. Germline V lookup: CDR1 LGHDT, CDR2 YNNKEL (reference sequence). The CDR3 DNA sequence: TGTGCCAGCAGCGAGGCGTTGGGGACACCTACCCTCCACTTT. Translated: CASSEALGTPTLHF.

The chain recombines TRBV6-5 with TRBJ1-1; D possibly corresponds to TRBD1 (6 bases). CDR1 and CDR2 (germline): MNHEY, SVGAGI. V was cut by 2 bases and J by 1 base, with 11 bases left in between. The CDR3 has 15 amino acids. CDR3 nucleotides: TGTGCCAGCAGTTACCTTTACAGGGCGAACACTGAAGCTTTCTTT. Protein: CASSYLYRANTEAFF.

In this sample, this clone turned up a few times. This chain uses TRBV11-3 with TRBJ2-5; the match to TRBD2 covers 10 bases. J lost 5 bases, V lost 3 bases, and 6 bases had no gene match. The CDR3 runs to 15 residues. Germline values: CDR1 SGHNT, CDR2 YENEEA. The CDR3 spells CASSFLAGEYETQYF. Written as DNA, the CDR3 is TGTGCCAGCAGCTTTCTAGCGGGGGAGTATGAGACCCAGTACTTC.

J is TRBJ1-1 and V is TRBV18; maybe TRBD1 (5 bases). The CDR3 totals 11 residues. The V end was cut by 2 bases, the J end by 11 bases, with 9 bases between. The germline gives CDR1 KGHSH, CDR2 LQKENI. Written as DNA, the CDR3 is TGTGCCAGCTCACCAGGAGGGGCGGCTTTCTTT. This sequence encodes CASSPGGAAFF.

This rearrangement joins TRBV19 to TRBJ2-7; weak D call: TRBD1 (6 bases). Per the germline V gene, CDR1 is LNHDA and CDR2 is SQIVND (reference sequence). Between the trimmed V and J ends, which lost 3 bases and 3 bases, there was a span of 6 bases. The CDR3 contains 12 residues. The CDR3 coding sequence is TGTGCCAGTAGTATGGACAGCTACGAGCAGTACTTC. Protein product: CASSMDSYEQYF.

The chain uses TRBV7-9 and TRBJ2-5, with D perhaps TRBD1 (6 bases). V was trimmed by 4 bases and J by 4 bases, leaving 10 bases between them. The CDR3 has 13 residues. Germline V gives CDR1 SEHNR, CDR2 FQNEAQ (reference sequence). CDR3 in amino acids: CASSSSGAETQYF. The DNA for the CDR3 is TGTGCCAGCAGCTCGTCAGGGGCAGAGACCCAGTACTTC.

The genes are TRBV5-1 and TRBJ2-2; D is perhaps TRBD1 (6 bases). The CDR3 runs 15 residues. Trimming cost V 3 bases and J 0 bases, with 9 bases left between them. CDR1 and CDR2 from the germline V gene are SGHRS and YFSETQ. As DNA, the CDR3 is TGCGCCAGCAGCTGGGACAACACGAACACCGGGGAGCTGTTTTTT. Protein product: CASSWDNTNTGELFF.